This T cell receptor (beta chain) comes out of a study of shared clonotypes between healthy human individuals. Study information: Every donor yielded three CD4 naive, three CD4 memory, two CD8 naive and one CD8 memory plate.

Study conclusions and caveats: Unshared clonotypes carried lower generation probabilities than those common to all four donors. Some naive CD4 clonotypes, 5% to 5.5%, turned up in common across several donors.

Germline V CDR1 and CDR2: SGHAT, FQNNGV. V lost 1 base to trimming and J lost 2 bases; unmatched junction nucleotides: 5. The CDR3 is 16 amino acids. Naive CD8 cells comprised CD45RO-negative, CCR7-positively selected cells, excluding terminally differentiated effector memory CD45RA+ cells. Comment on this clone: Antigen specificity is unknown. Other DNA sequences in this sample translate to the same CDR3.

The repertoire was sequenced with immunoSEQ multiplex PCR; TCRdb's copy has only in-frame clones and lacks some. Seen here are about 2.1 million clones, roughly 93% observed once, and the top ten hold under 2%. Source material: naive CD8+ T cells from PBMCs. The chain links TRBV11-2 to TRBJ2-7; TRBD1 matches 10 bases. This sequence originates from a man younger than 35 in good health. Some clones in this sample may be carry-over from other donors' samples. The CDR3 sequence is CASSLGPGTGAYEQYF. The CDR3 DNA sequence: TGTGCCAGCAGCTTAGGCCCCGGGACAGGGGCCTACGAGCAGTACTTC.